Listed below are T cell receptor beta chains from one sample, sequenced in a study of blood T cell repertoires in COVID-19. Generated by immunoSEQ multiplex PCR, the TCRdb table keeps only in-frame clones and is missing some. The table lists around 150,000 clones, roughly nine tenths of them singletons. Sequencing was performed on peripheral blood. These receptors originate from a man in his 60s with active or convalescent COVID-19. Both conserved end residues are part of each CDR3. The D gene is left open where the match is weak. A row's size may be missing; if present it is once, few, many or a size class.

j_gene: TRBJ1-2
d_gene: TRBD1
len: 13
v_gene: TRBV7-9
abundance: NA
CDR3nt: TGTGCCAGCAGCTTAGGGACAGGGAATGGCTACACCTTC
CDR3aa: CASSLGTGNGYTF

j_gene: TRBJ1-1
d_gene: TRBD1
len: 14
v_gene: TRBV7-9
abundance: NA
CDR3nt: TGTGCCAGCAGCTTTAGAGGGGGCGAGACTGAAGCTTTCTTT
CDR3aa: CASSFRGGETEAFF

j_gene: TRBJ2-1
d_gene: TRBD2
len: 15
v_gene: TRBV4-1
abundance: NA
CDR3nt: TGCGCCAGCAGCCAAGAGCCTGGGAGGGTCAATGAGCAGTTCTTC
CDR3aa: CASSQEPGRVNEQFF

j_gene: TRBJ1-2
d_gene: NA
len: 12
v_gene: TRBV5-1
abundance: NA
CDR3nt: TGCGCCAGCAGCTTGCGGGGTGACGGCTACACCTTC
CDR3aa: CASSLRGDGYTF

j_gene: TRBJ2-7
d_gene: TRBD1
len: 15
v_gene: TRBV6-5
abundance: NA
CDR3nt: TGTGCCAGCAGTTACTCCGGACAGGGGACCTACGAGCAGTACTTC
CDR3aa: CASSYSGQGTYEQYF

j_gene: TRBJ1-6
d_gene: TRBD1
len: 17
v_gene: TRBV18
abundance: NA
CDR3nt: TGTGCCAGCTCACCACCTCCTTACGGGCAGGGGGAATCACCCCTCCACTTT
CDR3aa: CASSPPPYGQGESPLHF

j_gene: TRBJ2-7
d_gene: NA
len: 15
v_gene: TRBV6-5
abundance: NA
CDR3nt: TGTGCCAGCAGTTACTCCCCAGGGGACTCCTACGAGCAGTACTTC
CDR3aa: CASSYSPGDSYEQYF

j_gene: TRBJ2-2
d_gene: TRBD2
len: 17
v_gene: TRBV5-1
abundance: NA
CDR3nt: TGCGCCAGCAGCCCCCGTCGGGGGGGTCCCAACACCGGGGAGCTGTTTTTT
CDR3aa: CASSPRRGGPNTGELFF

j_gene: TRBJ1-1
d_gene: TRBD1
len: 17
v_gene: TRBV4-1
abundance: NA
CDR3nt: TGCGCCAGCAGCCAAGATCTAGGACAGGGGCTCAACACTGAAGCTTTCTTT
CDR3aa: CASSQDLGQGLNTEAFF

j_gene: TRBJ2-1
d_gene: TRBD2
len: 16
v_gene: TRBV24-1
abundance: NA
CDR3nt: TGTGCCACCAGTGGTACGGGAAGCGGGGGTTTAAATGAGCAGTTCTTC
CDR3aa: CATSGTGSGGLNEQFF

j_gene: TRBJ1-6
d_gene: TRBD1
len: 14
v_gene: TRBV6-5
abundance: NA
CDR3nt: TGTGCCAGCAGAATGGGGACAGGGGTTTCACCCCTCCACTTT
CDR3aa: CASRMGTGVSPLHF

j_gene: TRBJ2-7
d_gene: TRBD2
len: 14
v_gene: TRBV9
abundance: NA
CDR3nt: TGTGCCAGCAGCCCCCTAGCGGGAGGGGGTAAGCAGTACTTC
CDR3aa: CASSPLAGGGKQYF

j_gene: TRBJ1-2
d_gene: TRBD1
len: 14
v_gene: TRBV3-1/TRBV3-2
abundance: NA
CDR3nt: TGTGCCAGCAGCCCACGGACAGGGAACTATGGCTACACCTTC
CDR3aa: CASSPRTGNYGYTF

j_gene: TRBJ2-7
d_gene: NA
len: 15
v_gene: TRBV5-1
abundance: NA
CDR3nt: TGCGCCAGCCGTTTAGGACAGTCCAACTCCTACGAGCAGTACTTC
CDR3aa: CASRLGQSNSYEQYF

j_gene: TRBJ2-5
d_gene: NA
len: 15
v_gene: TRBV6-5
abundance: NA
CDR3nt: TGTGCCAGCAGGATTTCGTGGGAGCGACAAGAGACCCAGTACTTC
CDR3aa: CASRISWERQETQYF

j_gene: TRBJ1-5
d_gene: NA
len: 15
v_gene: TRBV19
abundance: NA
CDR3nt: TGTGCCAGTAGTATAGAGGGGGCAGGCAATCAGCCCCAGCATTTT
CDR3aa: CASSIEGAGNQPQHF

j_gene: TRBJ1-4
d_gene: TRBD1
len: 14
v_gene: TRBV5-1
abundance: NA
CDR3nt: TGCGCCAGCAGCTTGGGCAGGGGGGATGAAAAACTGTTTTTT
CDR3aa: CASSLGRGDEKLFF

j_gene: TRBJ2-5
d_gene: NA
len: 13
v_gene: TRBV5-1
abundance: NA
CDR3nt: TGCGCCAGCAGCTCTGTTAACCAAGAGACCCAGTACTTC
CDR3aa: CASSSVNQETQYF

j_gene: TRBJ2-1
d_gene: TRBD2
len: 13
v_gene: TRBV7-4
abundance: once
CDR3nt: TGTGCCAAAGGGACTAGCGGGGGAAATGAGCAGTTCTTC
CDR3aa: CAKGTSGGNEQFF